This paragraph reports one TCR beta chain. V was cut by 3 bases and J by 4 bases, with 9 bases left in between. The germline CDR1 and CDR2 sequences are MDHEN and SYDVKM. The CDR3 sequence is 13 residues long. This entry comes from a study of multiple sclerosis patients with progressive multifocal leukoencephalopathy. Documented time point: time of PML onset. Natalizumab-treated patients developed PML between about 15 and 56 months into natalizumab therapy. TCRdb's copy holds only in-frame clones and misses some; the assay was immunoSEQ multiplex PCR. The sample consists of 31,000 or so clones, 87% of them appearing once.

Source: PBMCs, taken from a patient treated with natalizumab. This chain uses TRBV28 with TRBJ1-2; D might be TRBD1 (5 bases). The receptor was isolated from a middle-aged woman with progressive multifocal leukoencephalopathy. The CDR3 nucleotides are TGTGCCAGCAGTTTGGGGGTCGGCTATGGCTACACCTTC. Translating gives CASSLGVGYGYTF.